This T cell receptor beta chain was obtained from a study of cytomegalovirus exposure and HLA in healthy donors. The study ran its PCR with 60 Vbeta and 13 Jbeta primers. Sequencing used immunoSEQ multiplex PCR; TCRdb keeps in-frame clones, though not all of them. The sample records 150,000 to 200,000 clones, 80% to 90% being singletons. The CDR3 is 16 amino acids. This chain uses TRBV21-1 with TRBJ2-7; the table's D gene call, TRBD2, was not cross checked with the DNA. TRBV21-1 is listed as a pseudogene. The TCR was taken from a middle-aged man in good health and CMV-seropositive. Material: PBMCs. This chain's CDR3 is CASSKKLAGGIDEQYF. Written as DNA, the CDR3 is TGTGCCAGCAGCAAAAAACTAGCGGGGGGGATCGACGAGCAGTACTTC.